Listed below are T cell receptor beta chains from one sample, sequenced in a study of regulatory T cells in long-lasting Graves disease. Using its own MiXCR run on the multiplex PCR reads, TCRdb lists one record per CDR3 protein. Altogether 550,000 or so distinct CDR3 sequences are present, more than 10% being singletons, with the ten largest covering around 10%. This sample was also put to use in a study of T cells in Graves' hyperthyroidism and ophthalmopathy.

This material consisted of peripheral blood mononuclear cells (PBMCs), taken at new diagnosis, from a patient treated with antithyroid drugs. The receptor set was obtained from a woman in her twenties or thirties with Graves disease. CDR3s leave out the opening cysteine and the closing phenylalanine or tryptophan. Each record gives: V gene, J gene, clone size, CDR3 protein. Expanded clones are given a class, and other clones once, few, many or no size at all.

TRBV20-1	TRBJ2-7	many	SARELVRSEQY
TRBV20-1	TRBJ2-3	many	SARVGPGLAVPRADTQY
TRBV7-9	TRBJ2-1	many	ASSLGGPGTGYNEQF
TRBV12-3/TRBV12-4	TRBJ2-1	many	ASSSGQGHNEQF
TRBV6-1	TRBJ1-1	many	ASSANPGQGNTEAF
TRBV28	TRBJ2-7	many	ASSQLTVSYEQY
TRBV10-3	TRBJ2-1	-	AISEQGAYNEQF
TRBV7-2	TRBJ1-5	few	ANSLQGHQPQH
TRBV11-2	-	-	ATQAPGGTCNDQF
TRBV9	TRBJ2-4	-	ASSPRQGGNIQY
TRBV12-3/TRBV12-4	-	-	ASSSYRGTSGASYNEQF
TRBV28	TRBJ2-3	many	ASSRPGPTDTQY
TRBV30	TRBJ2-7	many	AWGVPGRAGEQY
TRBV5-6	TRBJ2-7	many	ASSLRTSLSYEQY
TRBV27	TRBJ1-2	many	ASSPRDRPTYGYT
TRBV11-2	TRBJ2-3	many	ASSLVLAVVTDTQY
TRBV11-2	TRBJ2-3	many	ASSTSGIQSPSTDTQY
TRBV19	TRBJ1-5	many	ASSGPRGVYSNQPQH
TRBV29-1	TRBJ2-7	many	SVKTGDYSYEQY
TRBV12-3/TRBV12-4	TRBJ1-1	many	ASSLVSGAEAF
TRBV5-5	TRBJ2-6	few	ASSLLSTVYSGANVLT
TRBV11-3	TRBJ2-1	-	ASSSNPWTDSRYNGQF
TRBV18	TRBJ2-1	many	ASSPQPPAGYNEQF
TRBV3-1	TRBJ2-2	few	ASSQEIQALGGTTGELF
TRBV19	TRBJ2-7	many	ASSVRTGEGEQY
TRBV6-5	TRBJ2-1	many	ASSISSNSYNEQF
TRBV20-1	TRBJ2-7	-	SAKEREWAEQY
TRBV7-3	TRBJ1-6	-	ASSRTGEAPLH
TRBV24-1	TRBJ1-1	few	ATSGDRRGGVF
TRBV28	TRBJ2-7	many	ASSGAGGPWEQY
TRBV20-1	TRBJ1-2	-	SASKGVDGYT